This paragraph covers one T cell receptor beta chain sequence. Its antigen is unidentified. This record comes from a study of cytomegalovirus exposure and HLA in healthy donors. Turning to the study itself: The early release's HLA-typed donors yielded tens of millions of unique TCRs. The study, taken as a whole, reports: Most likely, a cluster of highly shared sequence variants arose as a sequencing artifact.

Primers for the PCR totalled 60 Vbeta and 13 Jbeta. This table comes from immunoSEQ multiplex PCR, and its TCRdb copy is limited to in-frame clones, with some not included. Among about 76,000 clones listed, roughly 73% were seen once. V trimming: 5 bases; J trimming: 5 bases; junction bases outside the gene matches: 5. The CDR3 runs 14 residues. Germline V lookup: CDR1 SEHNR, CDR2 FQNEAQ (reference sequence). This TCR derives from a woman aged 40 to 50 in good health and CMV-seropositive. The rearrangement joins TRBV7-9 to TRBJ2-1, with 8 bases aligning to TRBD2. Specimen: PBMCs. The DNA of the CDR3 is TGTGCCAGCAGCCTCGGGGGGGTTAACAATGAGCAGTTCTTC. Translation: CASSLGGVNNEQFF.